These T cell receptor beta chains were read from a single sample in a study of blood T cell repertoires in COVID-19. This table comes from immunoSEQ multiplex PCR, and its TCRdb copy is limited to in-frame clones, with some not included. This repertoire shows some 320,000 clones, approximately 89% found once; its top ten account for 5.3%. Sequencing was done on a sample of PBMCs or T cells enriched from blood (not recorded which). The receptor source for this set is a woman aged 25 to 39 who had recovered from COVID-19. Both conserved end residues are part of each CDR3. A D gene is named only where the DNA matches it firmly. Clone size is shown for a subset of rows, as once, few, many or a class of expanded clone.

clone_size | d_call | j_call | v_call | cdr3_aa | cdr3_nt
. | . | TRBJ1-1 | TRBV6-2/TRBV6-3 | CASSPTHMNTEAFF | TGTGCCAGCAGTCCGACACACATGAACACTGAAGCTTTCTTT
. | TRBD1 | TRBJ1-6 | TRBV3-1/TRBV3-2 | CASSRGQGGSPLHF | TGTGCCAGCAGCCGCGGACAGGGAGGTTCACCCCTCCACTTT
few | . | TRBJ1-1 | TRBV6-5 | CASGQQGTPQAFF | TGTGCCAGCGGCCAACAGGGAACCCCGCAAGCTTTCTTT
. | TRBD2 | TRBJ2-1 | TRBV10-3 | CAISESAGGVSNEQFF | TGTGCCATCAGTGAGTCTGCGGGGGGGGTTTCCAATGAGCAGTTCTTC
. | . | TRBJ2-5 | TRBV15 | CATSRDGDEIADNQETQYF | TGTGCCACCAGCAGAGATGGGGATGAAATAGCGGACAACCAAGAGACCCAGTACTTC
. | . | TRBJ2-2 | TRBV7-8 | CASSHGLLVGTGELFF | TGTGCCAGCAGCCACGGACTCCTAGTCGGCACCGGGGAGCTGTTTTTT
. | . | TRBJ1-6 | TRBV19 | CASSMTGQGSPLHF | TGTGCCAGTAGTATGACAGGCCAGGGTTCACCCCTCCACTTT
few | . | TRBJ1-4 | TRBV2 | CASSVSLFNEKLFF | TGTGCCAGCAGTGTTAGCCTTTTTAATGAAAAACTGTTTTTT
. | . | TRBJ1-2 | TRBV2 | CASTERGGANYGYTF | TGTGCCAGCACCGAACGTGGAGGGGCTAACTATGGCTACACCTTC
. | . | TRBJ1-4 | TRBV10-3 | CAIKGGENEKLFF | TGTGCCATCAAAGGAGGGGAAAATGAAAAACTGTTTTTT
. | TRBD1 | TRBJ1-2 | TRBV29-1 | CSGTEKGASYGYTF | TGCAGCGGGACAGAGAAGGGGGCTTCCTACGGCTACACCTTC
. | TRBD1 | TRBJ2-7 | TRBV6-4 | CASRRDRGPEQYF | TGTGCCAGCAGGCGGGACAGGGGACCCGAGCAGTACTTC
once | TRBD1 | TRBJ2-1 | TRBV4-1 | CASSHPGTGKDEQFF | TGCGCCAGCAGCCACCCCGGGACAGGGAAGGATGAGCAGTTCTTC
. | . | TRBJ1-1 | TRBV19 | CASSMLAQMNTEAFF | TGTGCCAGTAGTATGTTGGCTCAGATGAACACTGAAGCTTTCTTT
once | . | TRBJ1-1 | TRBV27 | CASSLSERTEAFF | TGTGCCAGCAGTTTATCGGAGAGGACTGAAGCTTTCTTT
few | TRBD1 | TRBJ2-7 | TRBV3-1/TRBV3-2 | CASSQGPTGNYEQYF | TGTGCCAGCAGCCAAGGCCCGACAGGGAACTACGAGCAGTACTTC
. | TRBD1 | TRBJ2-7 | TRBV28 | CASSPGQPYEQYF | TGTGCCAGCAGTCCGGGACAGCCCTACGAGCAGTACTTC
once | TRBD1 | TRBJ1-6 | TRBV27 | CASSLDRGGSSPLHF | TGTGCCAGCAGTCTTGACAGGGGCGGAAGTTCACCCCTCCACTTT
. | TRBD2 | TRBJ2-1 | TRBV19 | CASSSGLAGGNLYNEQFF | TGTGCCAGTAGTTCAGGACTAGCGGGGGGGAATCTGTACAATGAGCAGTTCTTC
. | TRBD1 | TRBJ1-1 | TRBV7-2 | CASSLQGANTEAFF | TGTGCCAGCAGCTTACAGGGGGCCAACACTGAAGCTTTCTTT
once | . | TRBJ2-2 | TRBV27 | CASTLGGNTGELFF | TGTGCCAGCACCCTAGGGGGGAACACCGGGGAGCTGTTTTTT
. | TRBD1 | TRBJ1-2 | TRBV19 | CASSTPGTVHDYGYTF | TGTGCCAGTAGTACGCCAGGGACAGTCCACGACTATGGCTACACCTTC
. | . | TRBJ1-2 | TRBV19 | CASMNLGANYGYTF | TGTGCCAGTATGAACCTTGGAGCTAACTATGGCTACACCTTC
. | TRBD2 | TRBJ2-5 | TRBV11-2 | CASSLVGGARAETQYF | TGTGCCAGCAGCTTAGTCGGGGGGGCCAGGGCGGAGACCCAGTACTTC
. | TRBD1 | TRBJ2-2 | TRBV11-2 | CASSSHPFGQGATGELFF | TGTGCCAGCAGCTCTCACCCATTTGGACAGGGGGCGACCGGGGAGCTGTTTTTT
. | TRBD1 | TRBJ1-6 | TRBV9 | CASSARGTGGNSPLHF | TGTGCCAGCAGCGCACGCGGGACAGGGGGCAATTCACCCCTCCACTTT
. | TRBD1 | TRBJ1-2 | TRBV19 | CASSRDRAWNYGYTF | TGTGCCAGTAGTAGAGACAGGGCGTGGAACTATGGCTACACCTTC